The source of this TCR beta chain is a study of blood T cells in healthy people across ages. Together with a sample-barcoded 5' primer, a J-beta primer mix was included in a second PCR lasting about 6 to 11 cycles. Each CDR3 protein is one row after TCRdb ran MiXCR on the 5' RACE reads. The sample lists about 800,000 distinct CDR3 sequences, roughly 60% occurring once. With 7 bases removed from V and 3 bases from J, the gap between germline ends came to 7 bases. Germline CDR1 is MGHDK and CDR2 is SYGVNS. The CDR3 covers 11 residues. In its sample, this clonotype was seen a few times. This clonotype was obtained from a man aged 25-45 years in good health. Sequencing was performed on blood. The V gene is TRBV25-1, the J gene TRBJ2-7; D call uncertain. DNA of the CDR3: TGTGCCAGCATTTGGGGCTACGAGCAGTACTTC. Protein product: CASIWGYEQYF.